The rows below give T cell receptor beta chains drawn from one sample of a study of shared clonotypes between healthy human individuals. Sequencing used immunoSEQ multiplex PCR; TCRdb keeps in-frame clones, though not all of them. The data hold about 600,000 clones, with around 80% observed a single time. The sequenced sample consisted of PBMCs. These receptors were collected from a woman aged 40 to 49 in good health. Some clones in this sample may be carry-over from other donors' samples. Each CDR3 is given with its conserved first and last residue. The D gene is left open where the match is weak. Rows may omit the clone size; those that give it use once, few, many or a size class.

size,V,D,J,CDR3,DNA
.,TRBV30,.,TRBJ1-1,CAWSAQANTEAFF,TGTGCCTGGAGTGCACAGGCGAACACTGAAGCTTTTTTT
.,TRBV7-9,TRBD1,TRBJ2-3,CASSQGTESTDTQYF,TGTGCCAGCAGCCAAGGGACAGAGAGCACAGATACGCAGTATTTT
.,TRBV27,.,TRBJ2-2,CASTRSRTGELFF,TGTGCCAGCACCCGCTCGAGGACCGGGGAGCTGTTTTTT
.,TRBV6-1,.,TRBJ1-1,CAVGQWGLTEAFF,TGTGCCGTTGGACAGTGGGGCTTGACTGAAGCTTTCTTT
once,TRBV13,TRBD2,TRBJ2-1,CASRAGASHNEQFF,TGTGCCAGCCGGGCGGGAGCCAGCCACAATGAGCAGTTCTTC
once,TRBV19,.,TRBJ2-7,CASSTEPGPYEQYF,TGTGCCAGTAGTACGGAGCCGGGTCCCTACGAGCAGTACTTC
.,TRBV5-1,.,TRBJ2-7,CASSLGGQPYEQYF,TGCGCCAGCAGCTTGGGCGGACAGCCTTACGAGCAGTACTTC
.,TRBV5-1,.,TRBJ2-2,CASSSGLSAGELFF,TGCGCCAGCAGCTCTGGACTGAGCGCCGGGGAGCTGTTTTTT
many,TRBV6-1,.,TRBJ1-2,CASSVTTNSNYGYTF,TGTGCCAGCAGTGTAACGACAAATTCTAACTATGGCTACACCTTC
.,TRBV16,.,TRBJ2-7,CASSQLAGPRGEQYF,TGTGCCAGCAGCCAATTGGCGGGCCCCCGGGGGGAGCAGTACTTC
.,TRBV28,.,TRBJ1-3,CASSPPGRHSGNTIYF,TGTGCCAGCAGTCCGCCCGGCAGACACTCTGGAAACACCATATATTTT
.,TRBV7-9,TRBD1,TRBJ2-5,CASSLVGTGGTLETQYF,TGTGCCAGCAGCTTAGTTGGGACAGGGGGCACGTTGGAGACCCAGTACTTC
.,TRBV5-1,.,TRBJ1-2,CASSLSGQPDNYGYTF,TGCGCCAGCAGCTTGTCTGGACAGCCAGATAACTATGGCTACACCTTC
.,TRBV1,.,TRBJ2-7,CTSSPRLADSYEQYF,TGCACCAGCAGCCCCCGACTAGCGGACTCCTACGAGCAGTACTTC
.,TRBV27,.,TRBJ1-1,CASSLSKLTRENTEAFF,TGTGCCAGCAGTTTATCCAAATTAACCCGTGAGAACACTGAAGCTTTCTTT
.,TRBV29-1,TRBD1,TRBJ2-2,CSVDGQGTGELFF,TGCAGCGTTGATGGACAGGGGACCGGGGAGCTGTTTTTT
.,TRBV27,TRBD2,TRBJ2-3,CASSPPGGTSTDTQYF,TGTGCCAGCAGCCCACCGGGGGGGACTAGCACAGATACGCAGTATTTT
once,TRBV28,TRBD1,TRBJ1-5,CASSLAGGYKPQHF,TGTGCCAGCAGTTTAGCAGGGGGCTATAAGCCCCAGCATTTT
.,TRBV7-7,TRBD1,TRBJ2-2,CASSTPKTGRNTGELFF,TGTGCCAGCAGCACCCCAAAGACAGGGCGGAACACCGGGGAGCTGTTTTTT
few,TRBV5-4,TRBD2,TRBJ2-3,CASSLASGLATTDTQYF,TGTGCCAGCAGCTTGGCCTCGGGACTAGCCACCACAGATACGCAGTATTTT
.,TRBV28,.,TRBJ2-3,CASSFGGTTDTQYF,TGTGCCAGCAGTTTTGGAGGAACAACAGATACGCAGTATTTT
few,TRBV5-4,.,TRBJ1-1,CASSLWQGLTEAFF,TGTGCCAGCAGCTTGTGGCAGGGGCTCACTGAAGCTTTCTTT
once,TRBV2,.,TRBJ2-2,CASSSGHLNTGELFF,TGTGCCAGCAGCTCGGGACACCTGAACACCGGGGAGCTGTTTTTT
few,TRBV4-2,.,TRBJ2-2,CASSQDSGPTRELFF,TGTGCCAGCAGCCAAGATTCAGGACCCACAAGGGAGCTGTTTTTT
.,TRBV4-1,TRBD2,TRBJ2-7,CASSQEAGGINEQYF,TGCGCCAGCAGCCAAGAGGCGGGGGGCATCAACGAGCAGTACTTC
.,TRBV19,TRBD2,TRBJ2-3,CASHPTSGASTDTQYF,TGTGCCAGCCACCCGACTAGCGGGGCTAGCACAGATACGCAGTATTTT
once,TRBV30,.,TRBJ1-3,CAWSVQNSGNTIYF,TGTGCCTGGAGTGTACAGAACTCTGGAAACACCATATATTTT